This TCR beta chain comes out of a study of shared clonotypes between healthy human individuals. Repertoires were generated with immunoSEQ multiplex PCR, while TCRdb's copy carries only in-frame clones and drops some. Of some 2,000,000 clones listed, about 94% are singletons. The V gene lost 3 bases and the J gene lost 8 bases, with 7 bases spanning the gap. The germline CDR1 and CDR2 sequences are KGHSH and LQKENI. The CDR3 consists of 12 residues. The receptor was isolated from a man between 18 and 35 years old in good health. What was sequenced was naive CD4+ T cells sorted from blood. Sample subset: CD45RA+ positively selected. The rearrangement links TRBV18 to TRBJ1-4; D might be TRBD1 (6 bases). The CDR3 loop reads CASSPGAEKLFF. The DNA of the CDR3 is TGTGCCAGCTCACCGGGGGCCGAAAAACTGTTTTTT.